Here is one T cell receptor beta chain with its context. Its antigen is unknown. Base qualities are not provided; no much larger clone lies one nucleotide away. Sequencing was carried out with an Illumina HiSeq 1500. TCRdb ran its own pipeline on the public reads, namely fastp trimming at Q25 and MiXCR clone calling, and kept in-frame beta chains. For every CDR3 protein sequence, its rows merge into one entry that carries the most common genes and DNA. The sample table contains about 160,000 distinct CDR3 sequences; only one count was recorded for roughly 22% of them. Of the sample, 25% falls within the top ten clones. The record originates from a study of T cell repertoires in cytomegalovirus infection (dated by TCRdb to between 2017 and 2020). The study in broad terms: Recently identified HLA-C-restricted CMV epitopes, whose presentation resists viral immunomodulation, were targeted by peptide stimulations together with well-studied HLA-B-restricted epitopes. Donor HLA type was relevant to the analysis, as public TCR beta signatures indicated carriage of CMV infection together with the matching HLA type. The study at large found these results: In both this cohort and an independent roughly 400-donor cohort, the cumulative frequency of public TCR beta family members distinguished carriers of CMV infection plus the relevant HLA type. The ex vivo response was dominated by HLA-C-restricted CMV-specific TCR beta clonotypes, and the single most frequent clonotype in two of eight donors was supplied by these HLA-C-restricted clonotypes.

Per the publication, the treatment or condition label means: in vitro stimulation with specific CMV peptide epitopes to enrich CMV-specific T cells. V is pared back by 2 bases and J by 6 bases, with 8 bases lying between the germline termini. The germline V gene encodes CDR1 SGHVT and CDR2 SQSDAQ. From the cysteine up to the phenylalanine, the CDR3 has a length of 13 residues. Only the CDR3 DNA is retained, 39 bases long and in frame from the first base. The TCR comes from a human donor in good health (CMV status not recorded). Some clones in this sample may be carry-over from other donors' samples. The chain is encoded by TRBV7-4 joined to TRBJ1-5; no D gene can be assigned with confidence. The specimen comprised CD8+ T cells from cultured PBMCs, sampled from culture after CMV antigen stimulation. The DNA is as follows: TGTGCCAGCAGCTTATCGGAGGCTCAGCCCCAGCATTTT. This is translated as CASSLSEAQPQHF. Reference TRBV7-4 and TRBJ1-5 proteins supply the regions before and after the CDR3; the full variable domain is: GAGVSQSPRYKVAKRGRDVALRCDSISGHVTLYWYRQTLGQGSEVLTYSQSDAQRDKSGRPSGRFSAERPERSVSTLKIQRTEQGDSAVYLCASSLSEAQPQHFGDGTRLSIL.